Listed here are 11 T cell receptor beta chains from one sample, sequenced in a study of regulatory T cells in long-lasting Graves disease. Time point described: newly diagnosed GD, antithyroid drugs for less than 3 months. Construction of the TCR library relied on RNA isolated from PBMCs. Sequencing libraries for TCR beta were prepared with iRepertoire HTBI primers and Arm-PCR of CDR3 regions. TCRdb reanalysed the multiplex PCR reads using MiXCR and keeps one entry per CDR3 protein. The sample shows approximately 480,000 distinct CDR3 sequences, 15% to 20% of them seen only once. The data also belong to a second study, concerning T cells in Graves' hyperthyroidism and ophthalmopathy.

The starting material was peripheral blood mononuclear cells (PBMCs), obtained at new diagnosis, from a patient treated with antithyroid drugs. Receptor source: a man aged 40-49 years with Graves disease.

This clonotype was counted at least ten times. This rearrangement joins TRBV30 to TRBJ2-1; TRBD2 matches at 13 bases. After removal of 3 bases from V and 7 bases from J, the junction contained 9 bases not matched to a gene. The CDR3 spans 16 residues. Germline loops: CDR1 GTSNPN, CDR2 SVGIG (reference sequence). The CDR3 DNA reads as TGTGCCTGGAGACCGGGACTAGCGGGACTGGGAAATGAGCAGTTCTTC. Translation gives CAWRPGLAGLGNEQFF.

Here the CDR3 DNA reads TGCAGTGCTAGAGCGGGCGGGAGGGCCTCTCGGAATGAGCAGTTCTTC. Amino acid sequence: CSARAGGRASRNEQFF. The V gene is TRBV20-1, the J gene TRBJ2-1; 9 positions agree with TRBD2. This CDR3 is built from 16 residues. Unmatched junction bases numbered 11, after V lost 1 base and J lost 7 bases. Germline assignment: CDR1 DFQATT and CDR2 SNEGSKA (reference sequence).

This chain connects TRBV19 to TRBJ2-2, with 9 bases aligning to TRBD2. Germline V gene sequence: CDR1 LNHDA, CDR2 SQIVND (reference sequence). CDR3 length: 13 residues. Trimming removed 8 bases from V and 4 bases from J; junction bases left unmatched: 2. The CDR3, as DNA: TGTGCCAGTTTAGCGGGAGCCACCGGGGAGCTGTTTTTT. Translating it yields CASLAGATGELFF.

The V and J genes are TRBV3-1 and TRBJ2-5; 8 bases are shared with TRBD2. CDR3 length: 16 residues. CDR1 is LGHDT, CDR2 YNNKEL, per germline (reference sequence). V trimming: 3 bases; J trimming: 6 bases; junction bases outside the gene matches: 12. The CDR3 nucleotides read TGTGCCAGCAGCCATAAACCTAGCGGGTTAGTGAAGACCCAGTACTTC. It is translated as CASSHKPSGLVKTQYF.

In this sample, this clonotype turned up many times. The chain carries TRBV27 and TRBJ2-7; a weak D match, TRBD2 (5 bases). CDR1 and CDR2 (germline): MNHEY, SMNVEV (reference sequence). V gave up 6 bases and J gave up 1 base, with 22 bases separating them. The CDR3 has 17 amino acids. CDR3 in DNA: TGTGCCAGCAGATCCAGGCCAGATGGACGGGGTTCCTACGAGCAGTACTTC. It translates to CASRSRPDGRGSYEQYF.

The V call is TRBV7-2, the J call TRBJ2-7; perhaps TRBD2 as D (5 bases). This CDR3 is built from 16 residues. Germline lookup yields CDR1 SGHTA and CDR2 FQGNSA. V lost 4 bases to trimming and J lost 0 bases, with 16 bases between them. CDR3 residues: CASSSLGGWSSYEQYF. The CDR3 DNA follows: TGTGCCAGCAGCTCCCTTGGCGGGTGGAGCTCCTACGAGCAGTACTTC.

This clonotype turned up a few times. CDR3 residues: CASRGAGRETQYF. CDR3 DNA sequence: TGTGCCAGCAGGGGGGCAGGGAGAGAGACCCAGTACTTC. The chain is built from TRBV7-9 and TRBJ2-5; a weak D match, TRBD1 (6 bases). There are 13 residues in the CDR3. Germline V lookup: CDR1 SEHNR, CDR2 FQNEAQ (reference sequence). Between the trimmed V and J ends, which lost 6 bases and 4 bases, there was a span of 12 bases.

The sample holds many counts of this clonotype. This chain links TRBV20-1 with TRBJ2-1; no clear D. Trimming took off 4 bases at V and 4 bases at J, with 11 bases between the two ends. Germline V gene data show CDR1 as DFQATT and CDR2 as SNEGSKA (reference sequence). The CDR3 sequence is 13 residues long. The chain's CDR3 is CSAKGYGYNEQFF. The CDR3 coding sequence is TGCAGTGCTAAAGGTTACGGTTACAATGAGCAGTTCTTC.

Here the CDR3 DNA reads TGTGCCAGCAGCCCGGATGTTGAGCAGTTCTTC. Amino acids: CASSPDVEQFF. The chain links TRBV7-9 to TRBJ2-1; D gene ambiguous. Trimming left V 5 bases short and J 9 bases short, with 8 bases between. This CDR3 has 11 amino acids. Germline CDR1 reads SEHNR; CDR2 reads FQNEAQ (reference sequence). Using reference TRBV7-9 and TRBJ2-1 for the parts outside the CDR3, the full variable domain is DTGVSQNPRHKITKRGQNVTFRCDPISEHNRLYWYRQTLGQGPEFLTYFQNEAQLEKSRLLSDRFSAERPKGSFSTLEIQRTEQGDSAMYLCASSPDVEQFFGPGTRLTVL.

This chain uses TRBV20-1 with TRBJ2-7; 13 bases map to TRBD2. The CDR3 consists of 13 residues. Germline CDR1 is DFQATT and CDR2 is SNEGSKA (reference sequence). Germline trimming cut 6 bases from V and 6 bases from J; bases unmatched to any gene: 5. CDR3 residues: CSAYTSGRAEQYF. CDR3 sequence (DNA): TGCAGTGCCTATACTAGCGGGAGGGCCGAGCAGTACTTC.

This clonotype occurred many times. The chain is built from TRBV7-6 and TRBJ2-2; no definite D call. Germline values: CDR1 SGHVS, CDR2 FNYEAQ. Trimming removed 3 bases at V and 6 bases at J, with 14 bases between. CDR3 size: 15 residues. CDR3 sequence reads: CASSLSGSSAGELFF. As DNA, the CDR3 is TGTGCCAGCAGCTTGTCCGGTAGCTCTGCCGGGGAGCTGTTTTTT.